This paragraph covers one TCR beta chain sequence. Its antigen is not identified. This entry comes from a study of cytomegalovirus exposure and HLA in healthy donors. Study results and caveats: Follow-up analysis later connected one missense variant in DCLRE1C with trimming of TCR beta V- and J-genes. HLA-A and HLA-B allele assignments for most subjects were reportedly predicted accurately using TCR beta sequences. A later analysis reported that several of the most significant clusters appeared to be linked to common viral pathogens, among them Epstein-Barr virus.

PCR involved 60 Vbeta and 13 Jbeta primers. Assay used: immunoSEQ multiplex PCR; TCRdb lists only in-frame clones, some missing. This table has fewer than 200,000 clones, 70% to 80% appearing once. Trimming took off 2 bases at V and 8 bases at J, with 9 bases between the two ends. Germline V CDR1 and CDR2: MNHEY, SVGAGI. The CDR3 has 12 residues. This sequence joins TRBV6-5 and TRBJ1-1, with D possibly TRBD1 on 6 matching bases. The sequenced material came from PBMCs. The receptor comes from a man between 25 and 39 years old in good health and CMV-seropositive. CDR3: CASSYRGQEAFF. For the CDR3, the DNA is TGTGCCAGCAGTTACCGCGGACAGGAAGCTTTCTTT.